The 18 T cell receptor beta chains below all came from one sample that was sequenced in a study of T cells in Graves' hyperthyroidism and ophthalmopathy. RNA transcripts provided the source from which TCR beta CDR3 regions were amplified. TCR CDR3 regions were first amplified by RT-PCR with HTBI primers. TCRdb processed the multiplex PCR reads anew with MiXCR; each CDR3 protein has one entry. The data hold 500,000 to 550,000 distinct CDR3 sequences, with about 20% observed a single time. The specimen was blood. Receptors were obtained from a man aged 35 to 55 with Graves' ophthalmopathy.

As for this clonotype: This may stem from a read error, because a much larger clone lies one nucleotide away. J is TRBJ1-1 and V is TRBV12-3 or TRBV12-4, with D maybe TRBD1 (5 bases). The CDR3 totals 17 residues. The ends were cut back, 3 bases at V and 1 base at J, with 18 bases in the middle. CDR3 loop: CASSFRTRGFPNTEAFF. CDR3 nucleotides: TGTGCCAGCAGTTTTCGAACACGGGGCTTCCCGAACACTGAAGCTTTCTTT.

CDR3 protein: CASSLGISAVSGNTIYF. The CDR3 DNA is TGTGCCAGCAGCTTAGGGATTAGCGCAGTCTCTGGAAACACCATATATTTT. The chain uses TRBV7-9 and TRBJ1-3; D is uncertain. Per the germline V gene, CDR1 is SEHNR and CDR2 is FQNEAQ (reference sequence). The CDR3 consists of 17 residues. Trimming removed 1 base from V and 0 bases from J, with 13 bases in between. The complete variable domain, with remaining parts taken from reference TRBV7-9 and TRBJ1-3, reads DTGVSQNPRHKITKRGQNVTFRCDPISEHNRLYWYRQTLGQGPEFLTYFQNEAQLEKSRLLSDRFSAERPKGSFSTLEIQRTEQGDSAMYLCASSLGISAVSGNTIYFGEGSWLTVV.

The chain is built from TRBV7-3 and TRBJ2-1; 7 bases are a match to TRBD2. V lost 5 bases and J lost 8; bases outside the gene matches: 9. CDR3 size: 14 residues. In germline, CDR1 is SGHTA, CDR2 FQGTGA. CDR3 residues: CASSPRTSIDEQFF. The CDR3 nucleotides read TGTGCCAGCAGCCCACGGACTAGTATCGATGAGCAGTTCTTC.

This chain connects TRBV12-3 or TRBV12-4 to TRBJ1-4, with 9 nucleotides matching TRBD1. V dropped 6 bases and J dropped 7; count of bases not matched to a gene: 6. The CDR3 consists of 14 residues. The CDR3 loop is CASRRGQGTEKLFF. CDR3 bases: TGTGCCAGCAGGCGCGGACAGGGGACTGAAAAACTGTTTTTT.

This clonotype was observed a handful of times. This chain joins TRBV2 and TRBJ2-3; 10 bases map to TRBD2. Per germline, CDR1 SNHLY and CDR2 FYNNEI. V dropped 5 bases and J dropped 8; count of bases not matched to a gene: 10. The CDR3 length is 15 residues. CDR3 DNA: TGTGCCAGCAGTAATAGCGGGGGGTACATAGGTACGCAGTATTTT. It yields the protein CASSNSGGYIGTQYF.

This clonotype came up many times. The rearrangement uses TRBV2 and TRBJ2-7; the D is unclear. The CDR3 spans 12 residues. With 4 bases removed from V and 3 bases from J, the gap between germline ends came to 7 bases. Germline CDR1 is SNHLY and CDR2 is FYNNEI. The CDR3 loop reads CASSAVYYEQYF. The CDR3 region has the DNA TGTGCCAGCAGTGCTGTCTACTACGAGCAGTACTTC.

This clonotype came up a few times. The rearrangement joins TRBV11-2 to TRBJ1-1, with D unresolved. Trimming took off 2 bases at V and 1 base at J, with 11 bases between the two ends. Germline lookup yields CDR1 SGHAT and CDR2 FQNNGV. This CDR3 is 15 amino acids long. CDR3 loop: CASSLWPLGNTEAFF. The CDR3, as DNA: TGTGCCAGCAGCTTATGGCCACTCGGGAACACTGAAGCTTTCTTT. Based on the CDR3 plus reference TRBV11-2 and TRBJ1-1, the full variable domain is EAGVAQSPRYKIIEKRQSVAFWCNPISGHATLYWYQQILGQGPKLLIQFQNNGVVDDSQLPKDRFSAERLKGVDSTLKIQPAKLEDSAVYLCASSLWPLGNTEAFFGQGTRLTVV.

The V gene is TRBV7-9, the J gene TRBJ2-3; 10 nucleotides agree with TRBD1. V was pared by 5 bases and J by 13 bases, with 9 bases of the junction left unmatched. The CDR3 extends over 13 amino acids. Germline CDR1 reads SEHNR; CDR2 reads FQNEAQ (reference sequence). CDR3 sequence reads: CASSPPPGTGEYF. Written as DNA, the CDR3 is TGTGCCAGCAGCCCCCCCCCCGGGACAGGGGAGTATTTT.

In DNA, the CDR3 is TGCAGGGGGTCGGGCTACACTGAAGCTTTCTTT. It is translated as CRGSGYTEAFF. This chain links TRBV20-1 with TRBJ1-1; D not resolved. The CDR3 extends over 11 amino acids. Looked up from germline, CDR1 is DFQATT and CDR2 is SNEGSKA (reference sequence).

This clonotype was counted a few times. This chain connects TRBV7-8 to TRBJ2-5, with TRBD1 matching 9 bases. V shed 2 bases and J 1 base; nucleotides not matched to a gene: 2. The germline V gene encodes CDR1 SGHVS and CDR2 FQNEAQ. This CDR3 contains 15 residues. The CDR3 DNA is TGTGCCAGCAGCTTAAGGGACAGGGTCCAAGAGACCCAGTACTTC. This gives the protein CASSLRDRVQETQYF. Variable domain in full (rest from reference TRBV7-8 and TRBJ2-5): GAGVSQSPRYKVAKRGQDVALRCDPISGHVSLFWYQQALGQGPEFLTYFQNEAQLDKSGLPSDRFFAERPEGSVSTLKIQRTQQEDSAVYLCASSLRDRVQETQYFGPGTRLLVL.

In its sample, this clonotype was seen many times. The chain links TRBV6-1 to TRBJ2-7; D is perhaps TRBD1 (5 bases). This CDR3 spans 14 amino acids. The V gene lost 6 bases and the J gene lost 2 bases, with 14 bases spanning the gap. The germline CDR1 and CDR2 sequences are MNHNS and SASEGT. CDR3 in DNA: TGTGCCAGCAGCGAACAGGCCTTCGCCTACGAGCAGTACTTC. As protein: CASSEQAFAYEQYF.

The chain is built from TRBV5-1 and TRBJ2-1; tentative D call: TRBD2 (6 bases). V was cut by 3 bases and J by 7 bases, with 14 bases left in between. Germline V gene lookup returns CDR1 SGHRS and CDR2 YFSETQ. The CDR3 length is 14 residues. The CDR3 protein is CASSWGDFRNEQFF. In nucleotides, the CDR3 is TGCGCCAGCAGCTGGGGGGACTTTCGGAATGAGCAGTTCTTC.

This clonotype was seen at least ten times. V and J are TRBV3-1 and TRBJ1-1; 8 bases are shared with TRBD1. The CDR3 is 15 amino acids. The germline CDR1 and CDR2 sequences are LGHDT and YNNKEL (reference sequence). The V segment lost 2 bases and the J segment 1 base; nucleotides outside the gene matches: 3. The CDR3 protein is CASSQPGTGNTEAFF. The CDR3 coding sequence is TGTGCCAGCAGCCAACCCGGGACAGGGAACACTGAAGCTTTCTTT.

The gene calls are TRBV29-1 and TRBJ2-7; 10 bases line up with TRBD1. The CDR3 is made up of 14 amino acids. Germline V CDR1 and CDR2: SQVTM, ANQGSEA. The V gene end was trimmed by 5 bases and the J gene end by 3 bases; junction bases not matched to a gene: 7. The CDR3 DNA sequence: TGCAGCGTTTTGGGGGGACAGGGGAGCTACGAGCAGTACTTC. Translation: CSVLGGQGSYEQYF.

The chain recombines TRBV18 with TRBJ1-6, with D tentatively TRBD1 (5 bases). The V gene's germline CDR1 is KGHSH and CDR2 LQKENI. The length of the CDR3 is 16 residues. Trimming took off 2 bases at V and 5 bases at J, with 13 bases between the two ends. This CDR3 is CASSPRTPDNNSPLHF. DNA for the CDR3: TGTGCCAGCTCACCAAGGACGCCGGACAATAATTCACCCCTCCACTTT.

There are many counts of this clonotype. The rearrangement uses TRBV7-9 and TRBJ2-3, with D possibly matching TRBD2 (5 bases). This CDR3 has 14 residues. V shed 5 bases and J shed 5 bases, with 14 bases lying between them. Germline CDR1 reads SEHNR; CDR2 reads FQNEAQ (reference sequence). For the CDR3, the DNA is TGTGCCAGCAGCCCCGTCACGGGGAAAGATACGCAGTATTTT. Protein product: CASSPVTGKDTQYF.

This clonotype was picked up many times. The J gene is TRBJ2-5, the V gene TRBV2; D possibly corresponds to TRBD2 (6 bases). The V gene's germline CDR1 is SNHLY and CDR2 FYNNEI. The CDR3 length is 14 residues. Trimming shortened V by 6 bases and J by 4 bases, and 15 bases separated the two germline ends. For the CDR3, the DNA is TGTGCCAGCAGCTCCCCGGGAGTTCGAGAGACCCAGTACTTC. Translating gives CASSSPGVRETQYF.

The table lists this clonotype with many counts. The chain couples TRBV18 to TRBJ1-1; D may be TRBD1 (6 bases). This CDR3 has 13 residues. Trimming took off 5 bases at V and 5 bases at J, with 12 bases between the two ends. Germline V gene data show CDR1 as KGHSH and CDR2 as LQKENI. The CDR3, as DNA: TGTGCCAGCTCAAAAGGGGGGAATACTGAAGCTTTCTTT. This encodes CASSKGGNTEAFF. The full variable domain, its missing parts supplied by reference TRBV18 and TRBJ1-1, is NAGVMQNPRHLVRRRGQEARLRCSPMKGHSHVYWYRQLPEEGLKFMVYLQKENIIDESGMPKERFSAEFPKEGPSILRIQQVVRGDSAAYFCASSKGGNTEAFFGQGTRLTVV.